These T cell receptor beta chains were read from a single sample in a study of T cell responses to AZD1222 COVID-19 vaccine. Assay used: immunoSEQ multiplex PCR; TCRdb lists only in-frame clones, some missing. The sample lists approximately 120,000 clones, around 83% occurring once. The source was peripheral blood, collected 28 days after the second AZD1222 dose. Source of these receptors: an adult who received the AZD1222 COVID-19 vaccine. CDR3s include the opening cysteine and the closing phenylalanine or tryptophan. A D gene is named only where the DNA matches it firmly. Expanded clones get a size class; other rows say once, few or many, or leave the size out.

abundance: once
j_gene: TRBJ1-1
v_gene: TRBV18
d_gene: .
CDR3nt: TGTGCCAGCTCACCGGGGGGAGCGGACACTGAAGCTTTCTTT
CDR3aa: CASSPGGADTEAFF

abundance: .
j_gene: TRBJ1-5
v_gene: TRBV7-9
d_gene: TRBD1
CDR3nt: TGTGCCAGCAGCAAAGGGGTCACACAGGGGGGCAATCAGCCCCAGCATTTT
CDR3aa: CASSKGVTQGGNQPQHF

abundance: .
j_gene: TRBJ2-3
v_gene: TRBV24-1
d_gene: TRBD1
CDR3nt: TGTGCCACCAGTCGGGACAGGGGAACAGATACGCAGTATTTT
CDR3aa: CATSRDRGTDTQYF

abundance: .
j_gene: TRBJ1-2
v_gene: TRBV11-2
d_gene: .
CDR3nt: TGTGCCAGCAGTCCTATGAACTATGGCTACACCTTC
CDR3aa: CASSPMNYGYTF

abundance: few
j_gene: TRBJ2-2
v_gene: TRBV25-1
d_gene: TRBD2
CDR3nt: TGTGCCAGCAGTGGGACTAGCGACACCGGGGAGCTGTTTTTT
CDR3aa: CASSGTSDTGELFF

abundance: .
j_gene: TRBJ2-1
v_gene: TRBV4-1
d_gene: .
CDR3nt: TGCGCCAGCAGCCAAGATATTTGGGGAGACTATGAGCAGTTCTTC
CDR3aa: CASSQDIWGDYEQFF

abundance: .
j_gene: TRBJ2-7
v_gene: TRBV7-2
d_gene: .
CDR3nt: TGTGCCAGCAGCTTAGGTCTATTAGGGGAGCAGTACTTC
CDR3aa: CASSLGLLGEQYF

abundance: .
j_gene: TRBJ2-1
v_gene: TRBV7-7
d_gene: TRBD2
CDR3nt: TGTGCTAGCAGCCCGACTAGCGGCCACAATGAGCAGTTCTTC
CDR3aa: CASSPTSGHNEQFF

abundance: .
j_gene: TRBJ1-6
v_gene: TRBV5-1
d_gene: TRBD1
CDR3nt: TGCGCCAGCAGCTTGGGGGTGACAGGGGGCCAAAGCTCCTATAATTCACCCCTCCACTTT
CDR3aa: CASSLGVTGGQSSYNSPLHF

abundance: .
j_gene: TRBJ2-1
v_gene: TRBV5-4
d_gene: .
CDR3nt: TGTGCCAGCAGCTTGGGCCACAATGAGCAGTTCTTC
CDR3aa: CASSLGHNEQFF

abundance: .
j_gene: TRBJ2-3
v_gene: TRBV2
d_gene: .
CDR3nt: TGTGCCAGCAGTGGGGGATCTAGCACAGATACGCAGTATTTT
CDR3aa: CASSGGSSTDTQYF

abundance: .
j_gene: TRBJ2-5
v_gene: TRBV5-6
d_gene: .
CDR3nt: TGTGCCAGCAGCTTGGTTTCGCTAGGGGAGACCCAGTACTTC
CDR3aa: CASSLVSLGETQYF

abundance: .
j_gene: TRBJ1-4
v_gene: TRBV4-3
d_gene: .
CDR3nt: TGCGCCAGCAGCCTAAACGTGGGCGAAAAACTGTTTTTT
CDR3aa: CASSLNVGEKLFF

abundance: .
j_gene: TRBJ1-5
v_gene: TRBV6-2/TRBV6-3
d_gene: .
CDR3nt: TGTGCCAGCAGTTATGGTGAGTTGCCCCAGCATTTT
CDR3aa: CASSYGELPQHF